This T cell receptor (beta chain) comes out of a study of shared clonotypes between healthy human individuals. Repertoires were generated with immunoSEQ multiplex PCR, while TCRdb's copy carries only in-frame clones and drops some. The sample lists approximately 470,000 clones; 70% to 85% were seen once. Looked up from germline, CDR1 is MDHEN and CDR2 is SYDVKM. The CDR3 runs to 12 residues. Trimming left V 11 bases short and J 4 bases short, with 11 bases between. Specimen: PBMCs. The sequence derives from a woman aged 40 to 50 in good health. Some clones in this sample may be carry-over from other donors' samples. The V gene is TRBV28, the J gene TRBJ2-2; D not resolved. CDR3 DNA: TGTGCCTCGGCGCGCCGCACCGGGGAGCTGTTTTTT. The encoded protein is CASARRTGELFF.